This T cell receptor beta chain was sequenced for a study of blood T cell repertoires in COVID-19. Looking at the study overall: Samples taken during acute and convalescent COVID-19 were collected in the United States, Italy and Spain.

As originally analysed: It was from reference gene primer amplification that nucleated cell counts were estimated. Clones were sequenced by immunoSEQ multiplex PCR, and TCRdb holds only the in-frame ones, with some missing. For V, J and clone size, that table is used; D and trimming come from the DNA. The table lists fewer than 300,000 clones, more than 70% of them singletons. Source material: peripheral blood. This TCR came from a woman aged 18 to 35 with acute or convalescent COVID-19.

This CDR3 is CASSYSRQGNTIYF. The CDR3 DNA sequence: TGTGCCAGCAGTTACTCGAGACAAGGAAACACCATATATTTT. The chain is built from TRBV6-5 and TRBJ1-3; D not resolved. Trimming stripped 0 bases from V and 4 bases from J, with 7 bases between. This CDR3 comprises 14 residues. Germline CDR1 reads MNHEY; CDR2 reads SVGAGI.